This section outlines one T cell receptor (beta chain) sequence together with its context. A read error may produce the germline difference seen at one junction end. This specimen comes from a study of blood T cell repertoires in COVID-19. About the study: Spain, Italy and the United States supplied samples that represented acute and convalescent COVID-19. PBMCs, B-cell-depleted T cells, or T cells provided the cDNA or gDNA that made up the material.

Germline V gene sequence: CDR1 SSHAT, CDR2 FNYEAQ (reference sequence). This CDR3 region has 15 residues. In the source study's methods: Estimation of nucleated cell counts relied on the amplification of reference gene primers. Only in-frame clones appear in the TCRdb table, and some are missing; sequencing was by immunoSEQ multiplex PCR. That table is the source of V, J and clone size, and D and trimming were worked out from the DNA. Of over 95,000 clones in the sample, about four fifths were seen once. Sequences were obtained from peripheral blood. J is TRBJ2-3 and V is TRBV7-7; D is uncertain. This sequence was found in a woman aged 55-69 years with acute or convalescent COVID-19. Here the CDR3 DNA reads TGTGCTAGCAGCTTAGGCGTACCCGTTACAGATACGCAGTATTTT. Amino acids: CASSLGVPVTDTQYF.